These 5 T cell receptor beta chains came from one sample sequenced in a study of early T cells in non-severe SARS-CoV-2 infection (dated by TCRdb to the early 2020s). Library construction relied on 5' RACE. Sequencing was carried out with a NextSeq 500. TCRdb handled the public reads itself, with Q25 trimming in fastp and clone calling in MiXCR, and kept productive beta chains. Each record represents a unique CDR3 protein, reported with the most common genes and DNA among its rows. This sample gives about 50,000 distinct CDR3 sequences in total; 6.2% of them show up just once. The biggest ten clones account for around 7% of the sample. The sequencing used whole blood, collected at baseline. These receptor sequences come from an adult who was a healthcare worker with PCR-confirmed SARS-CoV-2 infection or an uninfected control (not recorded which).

Here the CDR3 reads CASSIDGVETQYF. CDR3 DNA: TGTGCCAGTAGTATAGATGGGGTAGAGACCCAGTACTTC. The chain carries TRBV19 and TRBJ2-5; D not resolved. V was pared by 0 bases and J by 4 bases, with 6 bases between. Germline values: CDR1 LNHDA, CDR2 SQIVND (reference sequence). The CDR3 consists of 13 residues.

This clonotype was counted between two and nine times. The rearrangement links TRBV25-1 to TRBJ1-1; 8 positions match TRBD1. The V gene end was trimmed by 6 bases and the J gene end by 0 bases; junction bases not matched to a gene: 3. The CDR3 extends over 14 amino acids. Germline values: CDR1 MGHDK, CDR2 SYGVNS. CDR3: CASRGTGVNTEAFF. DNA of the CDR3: TGTGCCAGCAGGGGGACAGGCGTGAACACTGAAGCTTTCTTT.

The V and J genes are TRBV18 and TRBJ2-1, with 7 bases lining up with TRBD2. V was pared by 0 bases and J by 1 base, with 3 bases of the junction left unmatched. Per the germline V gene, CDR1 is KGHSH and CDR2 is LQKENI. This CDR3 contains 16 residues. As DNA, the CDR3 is TGTGCCAGCTCACCACCGAGACTAGCATCCTACAATGAGCAGTTCTTC. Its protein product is CASSPPRLASYNEQFF.

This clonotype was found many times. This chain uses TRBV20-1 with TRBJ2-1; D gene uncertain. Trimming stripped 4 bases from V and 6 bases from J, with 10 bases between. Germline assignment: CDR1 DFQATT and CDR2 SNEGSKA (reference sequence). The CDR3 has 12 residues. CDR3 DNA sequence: TGCAGTGCTACCTACAGTTTCAATGAGCAGTTCTTC. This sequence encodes CSATYSFNEQFF.

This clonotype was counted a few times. The CDR3 DNA sequence: TGTGCCATCACTCCCCAGGGACTAGCTCTGCTTGGGGAGCAGTACTTC. It yields the protein CAITPQGLALLGEQYF. The V gene is TRBV10-3, the J gene TRBJ2-7; the match to TRBD2 covers 9 bases. Germline CDR1 ENHRY, CDR2 SYGVKD. Trimming cost V 7 bases and J 7 bases; bases outside gene matches: 17. The CDR3 is 16 residues long.